The count of the clone carrying this T cell receptor (beta chain) is one. These data originate in a study of blood T cells in healthy people across ages. A sample-barcoded 5' primer and a J-beta primer mix were used in a second PCR of about 7 to 12 cycles. TCRdb used MiXCR to reprocess the 5' RACE reads, holding one entry per CDR3 protein. Here the sample spans 1.2 million to 1.5 million distinct CDR3 sequences, approximately 60% being singletons. V lost 2 bases, J lost 4 bases, and 5 bases stayed unmatched. This CDR3 has 16 residues. The germline V gene has CDR1 MNHEY and CDR2 SVGAGI. Investigators took about 10 milliliters of peripheral blood from every donor.

The sample taken for sequencing was blood. This clonotype originated in a man between 18 and 29 years old in good health. The V gene is TRBV6-5, the J gene TRBJ2-1; 10 bases map to TRBD1. CDR3 bases: TGTGCCAGCAGTTACGGTGGGACAGGGGATTACAATGAGCAGTTCTTC. This gives the protein CASSYGGTGDYNEQFF.